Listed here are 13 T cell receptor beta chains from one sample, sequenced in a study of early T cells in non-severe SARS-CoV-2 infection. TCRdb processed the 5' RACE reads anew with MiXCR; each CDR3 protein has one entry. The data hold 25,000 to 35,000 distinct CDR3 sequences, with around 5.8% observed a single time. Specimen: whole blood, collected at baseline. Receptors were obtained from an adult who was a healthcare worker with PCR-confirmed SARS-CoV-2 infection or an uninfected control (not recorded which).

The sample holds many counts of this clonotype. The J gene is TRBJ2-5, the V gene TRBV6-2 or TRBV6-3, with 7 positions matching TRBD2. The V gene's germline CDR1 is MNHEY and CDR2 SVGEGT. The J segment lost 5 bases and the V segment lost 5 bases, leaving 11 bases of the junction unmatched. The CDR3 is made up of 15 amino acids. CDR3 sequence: CASSTHRTRWETQYF. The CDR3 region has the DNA TGTGCCAGCAGTACCCACCGGACTAGGTGGGAGACCCAGTACTTC.

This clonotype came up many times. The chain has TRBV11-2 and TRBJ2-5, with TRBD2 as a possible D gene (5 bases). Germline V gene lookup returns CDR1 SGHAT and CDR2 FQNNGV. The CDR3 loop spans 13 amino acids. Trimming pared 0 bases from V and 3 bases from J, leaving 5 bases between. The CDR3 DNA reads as TGTGCCAGCAGCTTAGAACTAGAAGAGACCCAGTACTTC. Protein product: CASSLELEETQYF.

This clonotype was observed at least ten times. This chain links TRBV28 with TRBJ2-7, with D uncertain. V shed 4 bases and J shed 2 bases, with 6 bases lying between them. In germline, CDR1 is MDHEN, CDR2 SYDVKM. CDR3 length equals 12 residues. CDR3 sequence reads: CASSWAAYEQYF. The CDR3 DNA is TGTGCCAGCAGTTGGGCGGCCTACGAGCAGTACTTC. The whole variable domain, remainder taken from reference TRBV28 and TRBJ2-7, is DVKVTQSSRYLVKRTGEKVFLECVQDMDHENMFWYRQDPGLGLRLIYFSYDVKMKEKGDIPEGYSVSREKKERFSLILESASTNQTSMYLCASSWAAYEQYFGPGTRLTVT.

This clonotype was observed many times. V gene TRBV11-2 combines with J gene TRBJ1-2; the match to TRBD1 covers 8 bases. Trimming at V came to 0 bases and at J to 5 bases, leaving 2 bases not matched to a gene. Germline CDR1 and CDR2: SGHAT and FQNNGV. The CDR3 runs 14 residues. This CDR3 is CASSLDTGGYGYTF. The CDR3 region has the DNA TGTGCCAGCAGCTTAGATACAGGGGGATATGGCTACACCTTC.

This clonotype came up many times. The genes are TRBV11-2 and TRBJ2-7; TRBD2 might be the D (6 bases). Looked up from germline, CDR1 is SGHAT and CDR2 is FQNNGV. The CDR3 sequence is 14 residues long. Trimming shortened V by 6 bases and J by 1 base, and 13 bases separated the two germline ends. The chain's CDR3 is CASSYPGLSYEQYF. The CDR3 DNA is TGTGCCAGCAGTTATCCGGGACTTTCCTACGAGCAGTACTTC.

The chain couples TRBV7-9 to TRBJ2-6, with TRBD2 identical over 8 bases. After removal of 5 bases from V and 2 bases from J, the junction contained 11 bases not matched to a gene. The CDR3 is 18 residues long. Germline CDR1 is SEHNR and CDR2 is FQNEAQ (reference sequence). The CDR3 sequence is CASSPSGRGPPGANVLTF. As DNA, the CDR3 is TGTGCCAGCAGCCCAAGCGGGAGAGGCCCTCCTGGGGCCAACGTCCTGACTTTC.

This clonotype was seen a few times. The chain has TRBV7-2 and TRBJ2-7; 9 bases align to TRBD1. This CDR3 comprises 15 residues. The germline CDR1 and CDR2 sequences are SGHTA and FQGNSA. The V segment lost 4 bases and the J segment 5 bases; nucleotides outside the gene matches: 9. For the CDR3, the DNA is TGTGCCAGCAGCTGGGTGGGACAGGGTTTACACGAGCAGTACTTC. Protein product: CASSWVGQGLHEQYF.

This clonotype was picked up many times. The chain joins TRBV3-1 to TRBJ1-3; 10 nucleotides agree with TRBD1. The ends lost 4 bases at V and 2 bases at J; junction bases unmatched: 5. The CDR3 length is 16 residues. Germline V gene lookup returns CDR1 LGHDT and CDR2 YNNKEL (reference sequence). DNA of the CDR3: TGTGCCAGCAGCCGATCCGGGACAGGGGCTGGAAACACCATATATTTT. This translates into CASSRSGTGAGNTIYF.

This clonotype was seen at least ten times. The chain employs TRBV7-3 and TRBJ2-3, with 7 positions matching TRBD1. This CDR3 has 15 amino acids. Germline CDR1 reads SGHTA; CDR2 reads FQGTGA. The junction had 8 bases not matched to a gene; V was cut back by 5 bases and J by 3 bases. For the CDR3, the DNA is TGTGCCAGCAGCCAGAACGGCAGGGGGACAGATACGCAGTATTTT. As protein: CASSQNGRGTDTQYF.

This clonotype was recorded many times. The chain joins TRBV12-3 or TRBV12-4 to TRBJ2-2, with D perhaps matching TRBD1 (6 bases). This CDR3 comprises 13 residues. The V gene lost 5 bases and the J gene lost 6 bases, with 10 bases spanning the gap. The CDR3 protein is CASSQTGPGELFF. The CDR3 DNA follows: TGTGCCAGCAGTCAAACAGGGCCCGGGGAGCTGTTTTTT.

CDR3 amino acids: CASKTQVDNEQFF. The CDR3, as DNA: TGTGCCAGCAAAACCCAAGTAGACAATGAGCAGTTCTTC. The rearrangement uses TRBV6-6 and TRBJ2-1; D is undetermined. V lost 7 bases to trimming and J lost 5 bases, with 12 bases between them. CDR1 is MNHNY and CDR2 is SVGAGI in the germline V gene (reference sequence). This CDR3 has 13 residues.

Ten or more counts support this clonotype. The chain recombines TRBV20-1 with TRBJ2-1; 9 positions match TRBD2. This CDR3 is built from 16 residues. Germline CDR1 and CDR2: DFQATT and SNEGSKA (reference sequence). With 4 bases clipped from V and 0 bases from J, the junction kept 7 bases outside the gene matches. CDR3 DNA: TGCAGTGCTACTAGCGGGGATACCTTCTCCTACAATGAGCAGTTCTTC. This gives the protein CSATSGDTFSYNEQFF.

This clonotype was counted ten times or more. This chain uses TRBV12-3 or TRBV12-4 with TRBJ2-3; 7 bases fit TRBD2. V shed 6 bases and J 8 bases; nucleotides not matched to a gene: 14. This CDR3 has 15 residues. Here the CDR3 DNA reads TGTGCCAGCAGCCCCTTCGAGGCGAGCGGGGTTACGCAGTATTTT. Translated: CASSPFEASGVTQYF.